This T cell receptor beta chain was retrieved from a study of blood T cell repertoires in COVID-19. About the study: The United States, Italy and Spain provided the acute and convalescent COVID-19 samples. T cells, B-cell-depleted T cells, or PBMCs provided the cDNA or gDNA that served as material.

Study processing details: Quantification of nucleated cells was approximated via reference gene primer amplification. Clones were sequenced by immunoSEQ multiplex PCR, and TCRdb holds only the in-frame ones, with some missing. The D gene and trimming were derived from the DNA, and the V and J assignments and clone size from that table. Among over 100,000 clones listed, 80% were seen once. CDR1 and CDR2 (germline): SGHRS, YFSETQ. This CDR3 comprises 13 residues. V lost 5 bases to trimming and J lost 4 bases, with 10 bases between them. This sequence was found in a human donor in a cohort sampled during active or convalescent COVID-19. V usage is TRBV5-1 and J usage is TRBJ1-5, with a weak D call TRBD1 (6 bases). The specimen was peripheral blood. CDR3 sequence (DNA): TGCGCCAGCAGACAAGACAGGAATCAGCCCCAGCATTTT. It specifies CASRQDRNQPQHF.